These 18 T cell receptor beta chains share one sample of origin, sequenced in a study of control samples from healthy donors and cancer patients. The assay was immunoSEQ multiplex PCR, and TCRdb's table has in-frame clones only and misses some. The sample has 130,000 to 150,000 clones, roughly 94% seen once; the top ten hold about 14%. Sequencing used PBMCs. The receptors stem from a man in his sixties with colorectal cancer.

This chain links TRBV5-6 with TRBJ1-1; tentative D call: TRBD1 (5 bases). Trimming stripped 6 bases from V and 5 bases from J, with 17 bases between. Germline lookup yields CDR1 SGHDT and CDR2 YYEEEE. The CDR3 contains 14 residues. The CDR3 DNA reads TGTGCCAGCACCCTCGCCTCAGGGCGGACTGAAGCTTTCTTT. Protein: CASTLASGRTEAFF.

V gene TRBV7-6 combines with J gene TRBJ2-5, with 8 bases matching TRBD1. The J segment lost 4 bases and the V segment lost 5 bases, leaving 9 bases of the junction unmatched. CDR3 length: 15 amino acids. Germline CDR1 is SGHVS and CDR2 is FNYEAQ. The CDR3 DNA sequence: TGTGCCAGCAGCCCCCGGACAGGGTTGCGAGAGACCCAGTACTTC. Its protein is CASSPRTGLRETQYF.

The genes are TRBV6-5 and TRBJ2-7; no reliable D call. The germline V and J ends were trimmed by 6 bases and 6 bases, with 12 bases remaining between them. The V gene's germline CDR1 is MNHEY and CDR2 SVGAGI. The CDR3 runs to 12 residues. The CDR3 is CASRHSPIEQYF. CDR3 DNA sequence: TGTGCCAGCAGGCACTCCCCTATCGAGCAGTACTTC.

V and J are TRBV6-6 and TRBJ2-3; 9 bases align to TRBD2. The V gene's germline CDR1 is MNHNY and CDR2 SVGAGI (reference sequence). The V and J ends lost 2 bases and 3 bases, in that order; junction bases with no gene match: 6. This CDR3 is built from 16 residues. CDR3 loop: CASSYDWAGGTDTQYF. The CDR3 DNA reads TGTGCCAGCAGTTACGACTGGGCGGGGGGGACAGATACGCAGTATTTT.

The chain has TRBV3-1 (or the pseudogene TRBV3-2) and TRBJ2-6; no firm D call. CDR1 LGHDT and CDR2 YNNKEL come from the germline V gene (reference sequence). The CDR3 covers 13 residues. V was pared by 3 bases and J by 4 bases, with 4 bases between. The CDR3 sequence: CASSHRGANVLTF. The DNA for the CDR3 is TGTGCCAGCAGCCATCGGGGGGCCAACGTCCTGACTTTC.

The V and J genes are TRBV10-3 and TRBJ2-3; the match to TRBD1 covers 9 bases. The CDR3 is 14 residues long. Germline values: CDR1 ENHRY, CDR2 SYGVKD. V was clipped by 5 bases and J by 3 bases; unmatched bases: 3. CDR3 in DNA: TGTGCCATCAGTCGGACAGGGGAGACAGATACGCAGTATTTT. Its protein product is CAISRTGETDTQYF.

The chain uses TRBV7-9 and TRBJ1-4; 7 nucleotides line up with TRBD1. Trimming at V came to 2 bases and at J to 8 bases, leaving 8 bases not matched to a gene. Germline CDR1 SEHNR, CDR2 FQNEAQ (reference sequence). This CDR3 comprises 15 residues. For the CDR3, the DNA is TGTGCCAGCAGCTTATCGACAGGGAATTTCGAAAAACTGTTTTTT. It translates to CASSLSTGNFEKLFF. Drawing the rest from reference TRBV7-9 and TRBJ1-4, the complete variable domain is DTGVSQNPRHKITKRGQNVTFRCDPISEHNRLYWYRQTLGQGPEFLTYFQNEAQLEKSRLLSDRFSAERPKGSFSTLEIQRTEQGDSAMYLCASSLSTGNFEKLFFGSGTQLSVL.

The chain is built from TRBV21-1 and TRBJ2-1; the D call of TRBD1 is as the table states it, not checked on the DNA. TRBV21-1 counts as a pseudogene. The CDR3 sequence is 15 residues long. In DNA, the CDR3 is TGTGCCAGCAGCAAGGAAAGACAGGGGTACAATGAGCAGTTCTTC. Its translation is CASSKERQGYNEQFF.

The chain links TRBV5-1 to TRBJ2-4, with 10 bases aligning to TRBD2. Germline V gene data show CDR1 as SGHRS and CDR2 as YFSETQ. This CDR3 has 15 amino acids. The ends lost 4 bases at V and 8 bases at J; junction bases unmatched: 9. CDR3 residues: CASSRLAGRGDIQYF. The CDR3 bases are TGCGCCAGCAGCAGACTAGCGGGCCGGGGAGACATTCAGTACTTC.

The chain links TRBV11-2 to TRBJ2-1, with 8 bases lining up with TRBD1. The CDR3 sequence is 14 residues long. V gave up 3 bases and J gave up 5 bases; unmatched junction bases: 3. Per germline, CDR1 SGHAT and CDR2 FQNNGV. The CDR3 reads CASSFRGQDNEQFF. In DNA, the CDR3 is TGTGCCAGCAGCTTCAGGGGACAGGACAATGAGCAGTTCTTC.

V and J are TRBV2 and TRBJ2-1; a weak D match, TRBD2 (5 bases). V lost 1 base and J 1 base, leaving 8 bases between the germline ends. The CDR3 has 15 amino acids. Germline-derived CDR1 and CDR2 are SNHLY and FYNNEI. In DNA, the CDR3 is TGTGCCAGCAGTGAAGTCGGGGTATCCTACAATGAGCAGTTCTTC. Translation gives CASSEVGVSYNEQFF.

J is TRBJ2-7 and V is TRBV3-1 (or the pseudogene TRBV3-2); D ambiguous. The CDR3 has 16 amino acids. V lost 0 bases and J 2 bases, leaving 14 bases between the germline ends. CDR1 is LGHDT, CDR2 YNNKEL, per germline (reference sequence). The chain's CDR3 is CASSQDHSGGTYEQYF. The CDR3 coding sequence is TGTGCCAGCAGCCAAGATCACTCAGGCGGCACCTACGAGCAGTACTTC.

This sequence joins TRBV6-2 or TRBV6-3 and TRBJ1-5, with D unclear. V was cut by 1 base and J by 0 bases, with 7 bases left in between. The CDR3 is made up of 15 amino acids. Germline assignment: CDR1 MNHEY and CDR2 SVGEGT. DNA of the CDR3: TGTGCCAGCAGTTACTATCCTTTTAGCAATCAGCCCCAGCATTTT. It encodes CASSYYPFSNQPQHF.

The chain joins TRBV6-2 or TRBV6-3 to TRBJ2-3; no definite D call. Germline CDR1 MNHEY, CDR2 SVGEGT. This CDR3 has 13 amino acids. Trimming left V 6 bases short and J 3 bases short, with 10 bases between. CDR3 sequence reads: CASSLVRTDTQYF. The CDR3 DNA follows: TGTGCCAGCAGCCTCGTAAGGACAGATACGCAGTATTTT.

V gene TRBV5-6 combines with J gene TRBJ1-1; maybe TRBD1 (6 bases). Germline-derived CDR1 and CDR2 are SGHDT and YYEEEE. Trimming left V 1 base short and J 1 base short, with 17 bases between. This CDR3 has 17 amino acids. Here the CDR3 DNA reads TGTGCCAGCAGCTTGAGGAGATCGACAGGACAGAACACTGAAGCTTTCTTT. Translation: CASSLRRSTGQNTEAFF.

This rearrangement joins TRBV9 to TRBJ2-2; 8 positions match TRBD1. The trim removed 4 bases at V and 1 base at J, leaving 3 bases unmatched. This CDR3 has 15 residues. CDR1 is SGDLS, CDR2 YYNGEE, per germline. The CDR3 protein is CASSQGAQNTGELFF. The DNA of the CDR3 is TGTGCCAGCAGCCAGGGGGCACAGAACACCGGGGAGCTGTTTTTT.

A note on this clone: Other DNA sequences in the sample encode the same CDR3. The chain links TRBV5-6 to TRBJ1-5, with D perhaps TRBD1 (6 bases). With 1 base removed from V and 7 bases from J, the gap between germline ends came to 12 bases. Germline lookup yields CDR1 SGHDT and CDR2 YYEEEE. The CDR3 covers 14 residues. The CDR3 region is CASSLWGRGQPQHF. CDR3 in DNA: TGTGCCAGCAGCTTGTGGGGGCGGGGGCAGCCCCAGCATTTT.

The V and J genes are TRBV19 and TRBJ1-1; TRBD1 aligns across 9 bases. The CDR3 is 14 residues long. V shed 5 bases and J 11 bases; nucleotides not matched to a gene: 12. Germline V gene lookup returns CDR1 LNHDA and CDR2 SQIVND (reference sequence). The DNA for the CDR3 is TGTGCCAGTAGTTTCCCAGGACAGGGGCGCCTCGCTTTCTTT. Its translation is CASSFPGQGRLAFF.